This T cell receptor beta chain is drawn from a study of vaccination effects on CD4 cells after COVID-19. After expansion with viral peptide pools in the ViraFEST assay, antigen-specific CD4+ T cells were sequenced. Isolation of CD4+ T cells took place after ten to eleven days of culture. Having tested negative for nucleocapsid antibodies, the vaccine recipients showed no prior SARS-CoV-2 infection. After two million PBMC were placed in each well, they were cultured with approximately 9.1 IU/ml IL-2 and approximately 10 ug/ml peptides. Note on this clone: Antigen specificity is unknown.

The repertoire was sequenced with immunoSEQ multiplex PCR; TCRdb's copy has only in-frame clones and lacks some. This table holds 77,000 or so clones, roughly 79% found once. The CDR3 covers 15 residues. Germline values: CDR1 WSHSY, CDR2 SAAADI. Trimming removed 6 bases from V and 4 bases from J; junction bases left unmatched: 10. The TCR comes from a human donor who received a COVID-19 vaccine. The source was CD4+ T cells from PBMCs cultured with SARS-CoV-2 spike peptides, collected before COVID-19 vaccination. J is TRBJ2-3 and V is TRBV10-2, with TRBD1 identical over 7 bases. The CDR3 sequence: CASRATGEAADTQYF. As DNA, the CDR3 is TGCGCCAGCAGGGCAACAGGGGAAGCGGCAGATACGCAGTATTTT.